This T cell receptor (beta chain) was sequenced for a study of CD8+ T cells in alopecia areata. Germline CDR1 SQVTM, CDR2 ANQGSEA. V gave up 2 bases and J gave up 1 base, with 14 bases separating them. This CDR3 comprises 16 residues. As to this clone: What it recognizes is unknown.

Treatment in this sample: oral pan-JAK inhibitor, 5-10 mg twice daily. It was from PBMCs that CD4+ and CD8+ T cells were sorted. Extraction of RNA preceded its reverse transcription into cDNA, which served as the sequencing template. Sequencing was performed with immunoSEQ multiplex PCR; in TCRdb, only in-frame clones are kept and a portion is missing. This repertoire shows around 300,000 clones, approximately 60% found once; its top ten account for about 0.9%. Findings of the study overall: How baseline CD8+ expansion relates to response remains uncertain (there was one nonresponder).

The sequence came from a human donor with alopecia areata. The chain employs TRBV29-1 and TRBJ2-2; maybe TRBD1 (5 bases). The sample was CD4+ T cells sorted from blood, taken at week 52, from a patient treated with tofacitinib. CDR3 DNA: TGCAGCGTTGAAAGCAGGGCCCCTGGGAACACCGGGGAGCTGTTTTTT. Translated: CSVESRAPGNTGELFF.